Given below is one T cell receptor (beta chain) in context. Its antigen is unknown. CDR1 and CDR2 (germline): PRHDT, FYEKMQ (reference sequence). The CDR3 is made up of 14 amino acids. Trimming removed 5 bases from V and 4 bases from J, with 12 bases in between. This entry belongs to a study of beta chain features in type 1 diabetes. Study-level findings and limits: Within the patient group, naive, central memory and Treg TCRB repertoires appeared more similar to each other than within healthy donors. Junctions at VDJ sites from type 1 diabetes patients had fewer insertions and more deletions. TCRB CDR3 length was moderately but significantly reduced in all four CD4+ subsets of Type 1 diabetes patients.

The entirety of the isolated RNA underwent reverse transcription, so expressed TCRB transcripts were sequenced. The repertoire was sequenced with immunoSEQ multiplex PCR; TCRdb's copy has only in-frame clones and lacks some. The table includes some 220,000 clones, roughly a tenth detected once. A CD45RO/CCR7/CD25/CD127/CD95/CD27 panel sorted naive, central memory, regulatory and stem cell-like memory CD4+ cells. The rearrangement joins TRBV13 to TRBJ2-1; D remains unclear. The sequencing input was central memory CD4+ T cells from blood. The TCR originated in a young man in good health. This CDR3 reads CASSRTQAYNEQFF. In DNA, the CDR3 is TGTGCCAGCAGCCGCACTCAAGCTTACAATGAGCAGTTCTTC.